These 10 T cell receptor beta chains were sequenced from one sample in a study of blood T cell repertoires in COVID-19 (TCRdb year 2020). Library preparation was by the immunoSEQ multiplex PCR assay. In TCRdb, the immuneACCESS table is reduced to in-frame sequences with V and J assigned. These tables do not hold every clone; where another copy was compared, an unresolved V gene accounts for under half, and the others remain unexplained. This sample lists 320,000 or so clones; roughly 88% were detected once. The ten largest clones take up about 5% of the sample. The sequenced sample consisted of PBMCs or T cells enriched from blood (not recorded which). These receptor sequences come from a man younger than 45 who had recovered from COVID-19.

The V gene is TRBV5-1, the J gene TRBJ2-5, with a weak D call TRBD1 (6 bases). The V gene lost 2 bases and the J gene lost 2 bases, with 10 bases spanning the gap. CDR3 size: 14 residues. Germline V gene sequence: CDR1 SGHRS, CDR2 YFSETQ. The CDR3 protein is CASSLDTGQETQYF. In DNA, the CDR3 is TGCGCCAGCAGCTTAGATACAGGGCAAGAGACCCAGTACTTC.

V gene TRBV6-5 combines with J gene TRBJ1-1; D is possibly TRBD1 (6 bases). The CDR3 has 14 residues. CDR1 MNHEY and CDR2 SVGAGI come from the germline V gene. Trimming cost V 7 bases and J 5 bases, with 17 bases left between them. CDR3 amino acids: CASKLGQPGTEAFF. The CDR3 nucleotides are TGTGCCAGCAAATTAGGACAGCCTGGGACTGAAGCTTTCTTT.

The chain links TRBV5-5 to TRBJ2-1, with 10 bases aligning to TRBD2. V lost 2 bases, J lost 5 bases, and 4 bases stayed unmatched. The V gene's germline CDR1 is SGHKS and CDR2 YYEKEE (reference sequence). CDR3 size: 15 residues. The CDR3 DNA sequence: TGTGCCAGCAGCTTCAGCGGGGGGGCCAACAATGAGCAGTTCTTC. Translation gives CASSFSGGANNEQFF.

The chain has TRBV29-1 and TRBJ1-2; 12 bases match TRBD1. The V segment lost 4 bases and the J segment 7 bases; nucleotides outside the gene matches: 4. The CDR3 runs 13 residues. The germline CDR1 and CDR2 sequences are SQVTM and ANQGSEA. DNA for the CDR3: TGCAGCGTTGTGGGACAGGGGGCAAGTGGCTACACCTTC. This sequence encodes CSVVGQGASGYTF. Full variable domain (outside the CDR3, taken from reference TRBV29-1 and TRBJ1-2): SAVISQKPSRDICQRGTSLTIQCQVDSQVTMMFWYRQQPGQSLTLIATANQGSEATYESGFVIDKFPISRPNLTFSTLTVSNMSPEDSSIYLCSVVGQGASGYTFGSGTRLTVV.

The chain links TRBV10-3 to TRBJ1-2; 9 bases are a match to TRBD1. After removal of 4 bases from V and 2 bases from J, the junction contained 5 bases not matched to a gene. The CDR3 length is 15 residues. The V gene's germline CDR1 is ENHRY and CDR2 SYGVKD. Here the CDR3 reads CAISGEQGANYGYTF. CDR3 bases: TGTGCCATCAGTGGAGAACAGGGGGCCAACTATGGCTACACCTTC.

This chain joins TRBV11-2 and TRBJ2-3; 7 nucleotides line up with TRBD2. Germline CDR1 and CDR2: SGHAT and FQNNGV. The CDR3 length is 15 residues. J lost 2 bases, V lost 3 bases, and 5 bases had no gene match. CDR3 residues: CASSLERGDTDTQYF. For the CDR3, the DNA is TGTGCCAGCAGCTTGGAGCGGGGAGACACAGATACGCAGTATTTT.

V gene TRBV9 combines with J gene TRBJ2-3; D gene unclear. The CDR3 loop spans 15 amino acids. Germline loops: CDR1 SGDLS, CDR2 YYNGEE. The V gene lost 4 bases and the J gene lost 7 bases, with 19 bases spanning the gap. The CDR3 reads CASSPALWSQNTQYF. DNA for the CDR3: TGTGCCAGCAGCCCCGCGCTATGGTCGCAAAATACGCAGTATTTT.

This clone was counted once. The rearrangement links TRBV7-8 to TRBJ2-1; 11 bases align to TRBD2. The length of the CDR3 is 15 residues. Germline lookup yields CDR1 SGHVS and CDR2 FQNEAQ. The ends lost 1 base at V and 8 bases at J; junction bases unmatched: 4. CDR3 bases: TGTGCCAGCAGCTTAGGCGGGACTAGCGGTCATGAGCAGTTCTTC. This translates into CASSLGGTSGHEQFF.

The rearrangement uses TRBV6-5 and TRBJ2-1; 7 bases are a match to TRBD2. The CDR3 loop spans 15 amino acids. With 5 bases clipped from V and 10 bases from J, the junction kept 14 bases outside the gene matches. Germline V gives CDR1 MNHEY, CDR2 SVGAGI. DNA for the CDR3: TGTGCCAGCAGTCCGGTGCAGCGGGGACCGGAGGAGCAGTTCTTC. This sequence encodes CASSPVQRGPEEQFF.

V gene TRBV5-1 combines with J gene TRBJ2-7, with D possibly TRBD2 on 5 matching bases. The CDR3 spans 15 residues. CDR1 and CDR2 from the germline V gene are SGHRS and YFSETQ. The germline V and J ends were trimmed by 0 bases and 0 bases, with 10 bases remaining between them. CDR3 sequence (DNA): TGCGCCAGCAGCTTGGGGTTAGCGAGCTCCTACGAGCAGTACTTC. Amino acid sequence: CASSLGLASSYEQYF.